These 5 T cell receptor beta chains share one sample of origin, sequenced in a study of blood T cell repertoires in COVID-19. The method was immunoSEQ multiplex PCR; TCRdb's version includes in-frame clones alone and lacks a portion of them. The table records 50,000 to 65,000 clones, over 80% of them present only once. Sequencing used peripheral blood. These TCRs come from a man aged 65 to 85 with acute or convalescent COVID-19.

The chain links TRBV7-3 to TRBJ2-3, with 10 bases that match TRBD2. Germline V lookup: CDR1 SGHTA, CDR2 FQGTGA. J was trimmed by 2 bases and V by 5 bases; bases with no gene match: 7. The CDR3 is made up of 16 amino acids. The CDR3 bases are TGTGCCAGCAGCCAAAAACTAGCGGGGTTCACAGATACGCAGTATTTT. This codes for CASSQKLAGFTDTQYF. The variable domain in full, with the rest retrieved from reference TRBV7-3 and TRBJ2-3, is GAGVSQTPSNKVTEKGKYVELRCDPISGHTALYWYRQSLGQGPEFLIYFQGTGAADDSGLPNDRFFAVRPEGSVSTLKIQRTERGDSAVYLCASSQKLAGFTDTQYFGPGTRLTVL.

The rearrangement joins TRBV5-1 to TRBJ2-5; 11 bases line up with TRBD2. The CDR3 is 15 amino acids. V lost 4 bases to trimming and J lost 5 bases; unmatched junction nucleotides: 7. Germline-derived CDR1 and CDR2 are SGHRS and YFSETQ. The CDR3 spells CASSPQTSGAETQYF. The CDR3 DNA follows: TGCGCCAGCAGCCCACAGACTAGCGGGGCGGAGACCCAGTACTTC.

The chain recombines TRBV5-1 with TRBJ1-1; D might be TRBD1 (5 bases). CDR3 length: 15 residues. Germline lookup yields CDR1 SGHRS and CDR2 YFSETQ. The V end was cut by 0 bases, the J end by 0 bases, with 9 bases between. The CDR3 reads CASSLADRMNTEAFF. The CDR3 DNA reads TGCGCCAGCAGCTTGGCAGACAGAATGAACACTGAAGCTTTCTTT. The complete variable domain, with remaining parts taken from reference TRBV5-1 and TRBJ1-1, reads KAGVTQTPRYLIKTRGQQVTLSCSPISGHRSVSWYQQTPGQGLQFLFEYFSETQRNKGNFPGRFSGRQFSNSRSEMNVSTLELGDSALYLCASSLADRMNTEAFFGQGTRLTVV.

The chain is built from TRBV4-1 and TRBJ2-1; the match to TRBD2 covers 9 bases. CDR1 and CDR2 (germline): MGHRA, YSYEKL. J gave up 7 bases and V 3 bases, and 16 bases lay outside the gene matches. This CDR3 region has 18 residues. The CDR3 bases are TGCGCCAGCAGCCATCCGGGGGGACCTAGCGGGGTGGGGAATGAGCAGTTCTTC. Encoded protein: CASSHPGGPSGVGNEQFF.

The rearrangement joins TRBV5-4 to TRBJ2-2, with TRBD1 identical over 9 bases. V was clipped by 4 bases and J by 6 bases; unmatched bases: 10. The CDR3 contains 16 residues. CDR1 SGHNT and CDR2 YYREEE come from the germline V gene (reference sequence). CDR3 DNA: TGTGCCAGCAGCACTGAAACAGGGGGCGCGTCCGGGGAGCTGTTTTTT. Translating gives CASSTETGGASGELFF.